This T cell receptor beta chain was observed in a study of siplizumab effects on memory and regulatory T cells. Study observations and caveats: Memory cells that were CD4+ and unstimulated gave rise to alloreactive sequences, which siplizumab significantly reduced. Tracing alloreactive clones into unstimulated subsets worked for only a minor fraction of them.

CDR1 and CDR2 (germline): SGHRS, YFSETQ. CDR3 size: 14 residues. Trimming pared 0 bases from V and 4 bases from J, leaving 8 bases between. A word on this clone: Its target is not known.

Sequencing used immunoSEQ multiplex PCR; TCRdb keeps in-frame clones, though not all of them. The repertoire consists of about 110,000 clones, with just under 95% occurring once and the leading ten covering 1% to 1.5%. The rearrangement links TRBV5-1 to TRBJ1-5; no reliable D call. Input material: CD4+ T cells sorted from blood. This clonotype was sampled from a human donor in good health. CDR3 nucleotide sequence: TGCGCCAGCAGCTTGGATGGGTATAATCAGCCCCAGCATTTT. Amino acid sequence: CASSLDGYNQPQHF.